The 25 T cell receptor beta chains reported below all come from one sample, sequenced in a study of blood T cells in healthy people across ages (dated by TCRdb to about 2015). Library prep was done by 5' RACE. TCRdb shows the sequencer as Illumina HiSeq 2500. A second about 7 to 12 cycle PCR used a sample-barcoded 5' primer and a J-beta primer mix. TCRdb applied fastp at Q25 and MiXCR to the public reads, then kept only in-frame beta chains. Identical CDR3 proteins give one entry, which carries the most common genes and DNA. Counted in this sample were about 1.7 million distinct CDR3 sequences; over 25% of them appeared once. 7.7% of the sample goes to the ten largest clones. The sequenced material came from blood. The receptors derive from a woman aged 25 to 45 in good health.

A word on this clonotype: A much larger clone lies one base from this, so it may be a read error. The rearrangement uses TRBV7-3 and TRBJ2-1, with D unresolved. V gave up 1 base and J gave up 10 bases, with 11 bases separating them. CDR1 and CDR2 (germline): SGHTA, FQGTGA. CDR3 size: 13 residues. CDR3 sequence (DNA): TGTGCCAGCAGCTTAAATGGAAATCACGAGCAGTTCTTC. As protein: CASSLNGNHEQFF.

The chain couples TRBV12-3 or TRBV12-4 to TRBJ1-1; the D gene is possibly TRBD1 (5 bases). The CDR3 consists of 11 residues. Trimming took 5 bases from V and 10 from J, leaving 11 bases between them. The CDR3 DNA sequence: TGTGCCAGCAGTCTCAGGGTGGTAGCTTTCTTT. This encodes CASSLRVVAFF.

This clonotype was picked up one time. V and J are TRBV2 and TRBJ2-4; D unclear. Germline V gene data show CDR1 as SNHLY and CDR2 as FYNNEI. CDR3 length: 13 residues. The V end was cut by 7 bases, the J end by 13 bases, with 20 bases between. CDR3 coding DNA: TGTGCCAGCACCGGTACGGGTTCCGTTGAGCAGTACTTC. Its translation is CASTGTGSVEQYF.

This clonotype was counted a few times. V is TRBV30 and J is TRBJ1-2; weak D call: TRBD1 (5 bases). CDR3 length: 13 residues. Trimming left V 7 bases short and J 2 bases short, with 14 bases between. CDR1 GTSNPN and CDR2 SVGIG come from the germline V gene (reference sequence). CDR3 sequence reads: CASPRGPNYGYTF. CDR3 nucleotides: TGTGCCTCGCCCCGGGGACCGAACTATGGCTACACCTTC.

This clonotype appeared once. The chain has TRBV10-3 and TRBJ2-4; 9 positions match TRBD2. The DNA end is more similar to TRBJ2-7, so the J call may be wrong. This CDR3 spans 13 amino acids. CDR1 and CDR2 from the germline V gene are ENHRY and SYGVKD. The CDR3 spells CATTAGGDYEQYF. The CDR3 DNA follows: TGTGCCACCACAGCGGGAGGAGACTACGAGCAGTACTTC.

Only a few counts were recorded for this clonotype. The CDR3 loop reads CASRNSGGSNTGELFF. The CDR3 DNA reads TGTGCCAGCAGAAATAGCGGGGGGTCGAACACCGGGGAGCTGTTTTTT. J is TRBJ2-2 and V is TRBV27; 10 positions match TRBD2. The germline CDR1 and CDR2 sequences are MNHEY and SMNVEV (reference sequence). This CDR3 contains 16 residues. The trim removed 6 bases at V and 0 bases at J, leaving 4 bases unmatched.

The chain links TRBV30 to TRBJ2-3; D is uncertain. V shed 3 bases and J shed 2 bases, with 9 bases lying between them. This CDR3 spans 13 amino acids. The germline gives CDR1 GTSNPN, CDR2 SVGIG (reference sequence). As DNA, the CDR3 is TGTGCCTGGAGCCTCGGCCTCACAGATACGCAGTATTTT. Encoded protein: CAWSLGLTDTQYF. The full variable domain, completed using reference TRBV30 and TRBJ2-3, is SQTIHQWPATLVQPVGSPLSLECTVEGTSNPNLYWYRQAAGRGLQLLFYSVGIGQISSEVPQNLSASRPQDRQFILSSKKLLLSDSGFYLCAWSLGLTDTQYFGPGTRLTVL.

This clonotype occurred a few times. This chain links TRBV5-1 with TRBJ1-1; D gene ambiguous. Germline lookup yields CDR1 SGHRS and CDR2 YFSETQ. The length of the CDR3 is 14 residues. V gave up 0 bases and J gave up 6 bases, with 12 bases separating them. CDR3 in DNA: TGCGCCAGCAGCTTGGGGTCCGGGGTGGCTGAAGCTTTCTTT. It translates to CASSLGSGVAEAFF.

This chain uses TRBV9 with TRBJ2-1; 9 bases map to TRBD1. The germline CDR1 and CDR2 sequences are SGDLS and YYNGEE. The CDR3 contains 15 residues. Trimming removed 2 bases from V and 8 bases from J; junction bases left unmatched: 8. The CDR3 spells CASSVGDRDGDEQFF. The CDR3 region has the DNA TGTGCCAGCAGCGTTGGGGACAGGGATGGGGATGAGCAGTTCTTC.

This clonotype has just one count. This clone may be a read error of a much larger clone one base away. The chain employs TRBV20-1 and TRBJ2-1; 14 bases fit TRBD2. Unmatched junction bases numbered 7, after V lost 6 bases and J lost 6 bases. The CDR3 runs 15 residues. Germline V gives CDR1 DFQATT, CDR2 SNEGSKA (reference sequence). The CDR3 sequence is CSAMRLAGGLNEQFF. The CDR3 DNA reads TGCAGTGCCATGAGACTAGCGGGAGGGCTCAATGAGCAGTTCTTC.

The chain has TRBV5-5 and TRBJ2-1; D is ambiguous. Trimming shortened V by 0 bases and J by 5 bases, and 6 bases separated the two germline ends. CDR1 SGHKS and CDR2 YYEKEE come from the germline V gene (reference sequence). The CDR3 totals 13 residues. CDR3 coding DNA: TGTGCCAGCAGCTTGGGAGTACACAATGAGCAGTTCTTC. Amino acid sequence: CASSLGVHNEQFF.

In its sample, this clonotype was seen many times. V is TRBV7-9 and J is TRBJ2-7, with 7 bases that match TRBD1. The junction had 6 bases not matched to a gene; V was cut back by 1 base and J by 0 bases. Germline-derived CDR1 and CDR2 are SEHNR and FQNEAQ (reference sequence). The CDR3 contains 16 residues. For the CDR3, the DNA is TGTGCCAGCAGCTTAGGAGGGGGCCCCCCCTCCTACGAGCAGTACTTC. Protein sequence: CASSLGGGPPSYEQYF.

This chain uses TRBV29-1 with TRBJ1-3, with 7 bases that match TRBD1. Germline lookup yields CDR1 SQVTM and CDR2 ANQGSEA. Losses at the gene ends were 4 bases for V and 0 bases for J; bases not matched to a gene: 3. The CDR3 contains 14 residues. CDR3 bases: TGCAGCGTTGGTAGGGACAGCTCTGGAAACACCATATATTTT. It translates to CSVGRDSSGNTIYF. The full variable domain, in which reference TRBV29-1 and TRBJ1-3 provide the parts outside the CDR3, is SAVISQKPSRDICQRGTSLTIQCQVDSQVTMMFWYRQQPGQSLTLIATANQGSEATYESGFVIDKFPISRPNLTFSTLTVSNMSPEDSSIYLCSVGRDSSGNTIYFGEGSWLTVV.

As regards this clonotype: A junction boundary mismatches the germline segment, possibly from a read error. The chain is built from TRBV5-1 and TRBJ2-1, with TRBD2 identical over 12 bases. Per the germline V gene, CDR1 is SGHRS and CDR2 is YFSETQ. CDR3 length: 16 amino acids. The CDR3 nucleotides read TGCGCCAGCAGCTTGAGGACTAGCGGGGTCTACGATGAGCAGTTCTTC. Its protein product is CASSLRTSGVYDEQFF.

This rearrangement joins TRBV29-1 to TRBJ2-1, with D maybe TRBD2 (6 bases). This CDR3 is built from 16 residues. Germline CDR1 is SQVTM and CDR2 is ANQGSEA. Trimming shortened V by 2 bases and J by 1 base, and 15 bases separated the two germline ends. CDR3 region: CSVEIPAGTSYNEQFF. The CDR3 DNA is TGCAGCGTTGAAATTCCGGCAGGGACTTCCTACAATGAGCAGTTCTTC.

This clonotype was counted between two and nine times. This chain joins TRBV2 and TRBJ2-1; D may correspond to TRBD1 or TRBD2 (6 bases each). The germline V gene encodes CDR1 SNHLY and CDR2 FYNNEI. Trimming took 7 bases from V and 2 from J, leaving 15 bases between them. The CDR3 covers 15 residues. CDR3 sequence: CASKRLGGAYNEQFF. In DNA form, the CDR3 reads TGTGCCAGCAAGCGCCTGGGGGGCGCCTACAATGAGCAGTTCTTC.

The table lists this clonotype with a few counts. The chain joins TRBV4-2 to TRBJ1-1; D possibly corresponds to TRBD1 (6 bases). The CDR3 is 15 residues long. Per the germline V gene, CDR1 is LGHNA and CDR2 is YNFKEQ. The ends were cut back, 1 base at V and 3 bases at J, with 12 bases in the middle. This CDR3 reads CASSQAGARDTEAFF. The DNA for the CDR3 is TGTGCCAGCAGCCAAGCGGGGGCGCGGGACACTGAAGCTTTCTTT.

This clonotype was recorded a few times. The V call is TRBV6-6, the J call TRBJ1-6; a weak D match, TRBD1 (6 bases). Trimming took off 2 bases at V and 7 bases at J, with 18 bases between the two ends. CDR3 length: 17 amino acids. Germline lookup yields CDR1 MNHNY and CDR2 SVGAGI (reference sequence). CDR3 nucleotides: TGTGCCAGCAGTTACGGAGGACAGACTAACCACAATTCACCCCTCCACTTT. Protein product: CASSYGGQTNHNSPLHF.

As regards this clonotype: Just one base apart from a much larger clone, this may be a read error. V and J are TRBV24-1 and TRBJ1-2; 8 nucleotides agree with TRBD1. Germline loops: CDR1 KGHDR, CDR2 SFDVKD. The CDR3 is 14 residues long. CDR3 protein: CATSDNRGKDGHTF. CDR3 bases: TGTGCCACCAGTGATAACAGGGGGAAGGATGGCCACACCTTC.

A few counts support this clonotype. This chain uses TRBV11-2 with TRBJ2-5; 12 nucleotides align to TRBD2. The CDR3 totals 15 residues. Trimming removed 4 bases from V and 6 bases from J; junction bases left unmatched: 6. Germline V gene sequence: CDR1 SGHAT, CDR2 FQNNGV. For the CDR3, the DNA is TGTGCCAGCAGCTCCCTAGCGGGGGGGCCGAAGACCCAGTACTTC. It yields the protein CASSSLAGGPKTQYF.

The CDR3 loop is CASSFYSGDSTDTQYF. The CDR3 nucleotides read TGCGCCAGCAGCTTCTATAGCGGGGACAGCACAGATACGCAGTATTTT. The chain has TRBV5-1 and TRBJ2-3; 8 nucleotides align to TRBD2. The CDR3 consists of 16 residues. Trimming at V came to 2 bases and at J to 0 bases, leaving 5 bases not matched to a gene. The germline V gene encodes CDR1 SGHRS and CDR2 YFSETQ. Full variable domain (outside the CDR3, taken from reference TRBV5-1 and TRBJ2-3): KAGVTQTPRYLIKTRGQQVTLSCSPISGHRSVSWYQQTPGQGLQFLFEYFSETQRNKGNFPGRFSGRQFSNSRSEMNVSTLELGDSALYLCASSFYSGDSTDTQYFGPGTRLTVL.

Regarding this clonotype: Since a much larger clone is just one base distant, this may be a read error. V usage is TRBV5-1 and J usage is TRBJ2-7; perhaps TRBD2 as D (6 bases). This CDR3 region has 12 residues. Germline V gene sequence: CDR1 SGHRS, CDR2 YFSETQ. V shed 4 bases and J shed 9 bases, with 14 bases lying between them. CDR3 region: CASSVVRGLQYF. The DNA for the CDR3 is TGCGCCAGCAGCGTTGTTAGGGGACTGCAGTACTTC.

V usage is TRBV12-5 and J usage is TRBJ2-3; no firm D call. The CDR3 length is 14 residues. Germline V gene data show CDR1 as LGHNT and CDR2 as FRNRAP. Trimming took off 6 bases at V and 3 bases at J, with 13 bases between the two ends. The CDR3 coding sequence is TGTGCTAGTGGCGCCTCGGGCGAGACAGATACGCAGTATTTT. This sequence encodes CASGASGETDTQYF.

The CDR3, as DNA: TGCAGTGCTAGAGATCATCAGCAGGCCGCAACTAATGAAAAACTGTTTTTT. It codes for CSARDHQQAATNEKLFF. The chain uses TRBV20-1 and TRBJ1-4; D gene unclear. V shed 0 bases and J shed 0 bases, with 14 bases lying between them. CDR3 length: 17 amino acids. Germline CDR1 and CDR2: DFQATT and SNEGSKA (reference sequence).

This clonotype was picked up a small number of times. CDR3 sequence: CASKKNLAGSGETQYF. DNA for the CDR3: TGTGCCAGCAAGAAAAACCTAGCGGGGTCTGGGGAGACCCAGTACTTC. The chain employs TRBV2 and TRBJ2-5; 9 nucleotides match TRBD2. Germline V gene lookup returns CDR1 SNHLY and CDR2 FYNNEI. The CDR3 length is 16 residues. V trimming: 7 bases; J trimming: 5 bases; junction bases outside the gene matches: 14.